The clone carrying this T cell receptor (beta chain) was detected a few times. Its antigen is as yet unknown. MiXCR, applied by TCRdb to the reads, yields one record per CDR3 protein. The sample carries fewer than 250,000 distinct CDR3 sequences, 9% to 15% recorded once. This specimen belongs to a study of T cell repertoires in cytomegalovirus infection. The wider study: Indications of both CMV infection and matching HLA type were provided by public TCR beta signatures.

Study-level points and caveats: CMV carriers with the relevant HLA were identified by cumulative public TCR beta family frequency. Within the response measured ex vivo, HLA-C-restricted CMV-specific TCR beta clonotypes were dominant.

The CDR3 sequence is 16 residues long. V shed 4 bases, J shed 3 bases, and the junction held 8 bases outside the gene matches. Germline CDR1 PRHDT, CDR2 FYEKMQ (reference sequence). Sequencing input: PBMCs. The sequence came from a human donor in good health (CMV status not recorded). Some clones in this sample may be carry-over from other donors' samples. The rearrangement links TRBV13 to TRBJ2-7; 11 bases align to TRBD1. CDR3 sequence (DNA): TGTGCCAGCAGCTCCCCCTCGGGGACAGGGGGCTACGAGCAGTACTTC. Protein sequence: CASSSPSGTGGYEQYF.